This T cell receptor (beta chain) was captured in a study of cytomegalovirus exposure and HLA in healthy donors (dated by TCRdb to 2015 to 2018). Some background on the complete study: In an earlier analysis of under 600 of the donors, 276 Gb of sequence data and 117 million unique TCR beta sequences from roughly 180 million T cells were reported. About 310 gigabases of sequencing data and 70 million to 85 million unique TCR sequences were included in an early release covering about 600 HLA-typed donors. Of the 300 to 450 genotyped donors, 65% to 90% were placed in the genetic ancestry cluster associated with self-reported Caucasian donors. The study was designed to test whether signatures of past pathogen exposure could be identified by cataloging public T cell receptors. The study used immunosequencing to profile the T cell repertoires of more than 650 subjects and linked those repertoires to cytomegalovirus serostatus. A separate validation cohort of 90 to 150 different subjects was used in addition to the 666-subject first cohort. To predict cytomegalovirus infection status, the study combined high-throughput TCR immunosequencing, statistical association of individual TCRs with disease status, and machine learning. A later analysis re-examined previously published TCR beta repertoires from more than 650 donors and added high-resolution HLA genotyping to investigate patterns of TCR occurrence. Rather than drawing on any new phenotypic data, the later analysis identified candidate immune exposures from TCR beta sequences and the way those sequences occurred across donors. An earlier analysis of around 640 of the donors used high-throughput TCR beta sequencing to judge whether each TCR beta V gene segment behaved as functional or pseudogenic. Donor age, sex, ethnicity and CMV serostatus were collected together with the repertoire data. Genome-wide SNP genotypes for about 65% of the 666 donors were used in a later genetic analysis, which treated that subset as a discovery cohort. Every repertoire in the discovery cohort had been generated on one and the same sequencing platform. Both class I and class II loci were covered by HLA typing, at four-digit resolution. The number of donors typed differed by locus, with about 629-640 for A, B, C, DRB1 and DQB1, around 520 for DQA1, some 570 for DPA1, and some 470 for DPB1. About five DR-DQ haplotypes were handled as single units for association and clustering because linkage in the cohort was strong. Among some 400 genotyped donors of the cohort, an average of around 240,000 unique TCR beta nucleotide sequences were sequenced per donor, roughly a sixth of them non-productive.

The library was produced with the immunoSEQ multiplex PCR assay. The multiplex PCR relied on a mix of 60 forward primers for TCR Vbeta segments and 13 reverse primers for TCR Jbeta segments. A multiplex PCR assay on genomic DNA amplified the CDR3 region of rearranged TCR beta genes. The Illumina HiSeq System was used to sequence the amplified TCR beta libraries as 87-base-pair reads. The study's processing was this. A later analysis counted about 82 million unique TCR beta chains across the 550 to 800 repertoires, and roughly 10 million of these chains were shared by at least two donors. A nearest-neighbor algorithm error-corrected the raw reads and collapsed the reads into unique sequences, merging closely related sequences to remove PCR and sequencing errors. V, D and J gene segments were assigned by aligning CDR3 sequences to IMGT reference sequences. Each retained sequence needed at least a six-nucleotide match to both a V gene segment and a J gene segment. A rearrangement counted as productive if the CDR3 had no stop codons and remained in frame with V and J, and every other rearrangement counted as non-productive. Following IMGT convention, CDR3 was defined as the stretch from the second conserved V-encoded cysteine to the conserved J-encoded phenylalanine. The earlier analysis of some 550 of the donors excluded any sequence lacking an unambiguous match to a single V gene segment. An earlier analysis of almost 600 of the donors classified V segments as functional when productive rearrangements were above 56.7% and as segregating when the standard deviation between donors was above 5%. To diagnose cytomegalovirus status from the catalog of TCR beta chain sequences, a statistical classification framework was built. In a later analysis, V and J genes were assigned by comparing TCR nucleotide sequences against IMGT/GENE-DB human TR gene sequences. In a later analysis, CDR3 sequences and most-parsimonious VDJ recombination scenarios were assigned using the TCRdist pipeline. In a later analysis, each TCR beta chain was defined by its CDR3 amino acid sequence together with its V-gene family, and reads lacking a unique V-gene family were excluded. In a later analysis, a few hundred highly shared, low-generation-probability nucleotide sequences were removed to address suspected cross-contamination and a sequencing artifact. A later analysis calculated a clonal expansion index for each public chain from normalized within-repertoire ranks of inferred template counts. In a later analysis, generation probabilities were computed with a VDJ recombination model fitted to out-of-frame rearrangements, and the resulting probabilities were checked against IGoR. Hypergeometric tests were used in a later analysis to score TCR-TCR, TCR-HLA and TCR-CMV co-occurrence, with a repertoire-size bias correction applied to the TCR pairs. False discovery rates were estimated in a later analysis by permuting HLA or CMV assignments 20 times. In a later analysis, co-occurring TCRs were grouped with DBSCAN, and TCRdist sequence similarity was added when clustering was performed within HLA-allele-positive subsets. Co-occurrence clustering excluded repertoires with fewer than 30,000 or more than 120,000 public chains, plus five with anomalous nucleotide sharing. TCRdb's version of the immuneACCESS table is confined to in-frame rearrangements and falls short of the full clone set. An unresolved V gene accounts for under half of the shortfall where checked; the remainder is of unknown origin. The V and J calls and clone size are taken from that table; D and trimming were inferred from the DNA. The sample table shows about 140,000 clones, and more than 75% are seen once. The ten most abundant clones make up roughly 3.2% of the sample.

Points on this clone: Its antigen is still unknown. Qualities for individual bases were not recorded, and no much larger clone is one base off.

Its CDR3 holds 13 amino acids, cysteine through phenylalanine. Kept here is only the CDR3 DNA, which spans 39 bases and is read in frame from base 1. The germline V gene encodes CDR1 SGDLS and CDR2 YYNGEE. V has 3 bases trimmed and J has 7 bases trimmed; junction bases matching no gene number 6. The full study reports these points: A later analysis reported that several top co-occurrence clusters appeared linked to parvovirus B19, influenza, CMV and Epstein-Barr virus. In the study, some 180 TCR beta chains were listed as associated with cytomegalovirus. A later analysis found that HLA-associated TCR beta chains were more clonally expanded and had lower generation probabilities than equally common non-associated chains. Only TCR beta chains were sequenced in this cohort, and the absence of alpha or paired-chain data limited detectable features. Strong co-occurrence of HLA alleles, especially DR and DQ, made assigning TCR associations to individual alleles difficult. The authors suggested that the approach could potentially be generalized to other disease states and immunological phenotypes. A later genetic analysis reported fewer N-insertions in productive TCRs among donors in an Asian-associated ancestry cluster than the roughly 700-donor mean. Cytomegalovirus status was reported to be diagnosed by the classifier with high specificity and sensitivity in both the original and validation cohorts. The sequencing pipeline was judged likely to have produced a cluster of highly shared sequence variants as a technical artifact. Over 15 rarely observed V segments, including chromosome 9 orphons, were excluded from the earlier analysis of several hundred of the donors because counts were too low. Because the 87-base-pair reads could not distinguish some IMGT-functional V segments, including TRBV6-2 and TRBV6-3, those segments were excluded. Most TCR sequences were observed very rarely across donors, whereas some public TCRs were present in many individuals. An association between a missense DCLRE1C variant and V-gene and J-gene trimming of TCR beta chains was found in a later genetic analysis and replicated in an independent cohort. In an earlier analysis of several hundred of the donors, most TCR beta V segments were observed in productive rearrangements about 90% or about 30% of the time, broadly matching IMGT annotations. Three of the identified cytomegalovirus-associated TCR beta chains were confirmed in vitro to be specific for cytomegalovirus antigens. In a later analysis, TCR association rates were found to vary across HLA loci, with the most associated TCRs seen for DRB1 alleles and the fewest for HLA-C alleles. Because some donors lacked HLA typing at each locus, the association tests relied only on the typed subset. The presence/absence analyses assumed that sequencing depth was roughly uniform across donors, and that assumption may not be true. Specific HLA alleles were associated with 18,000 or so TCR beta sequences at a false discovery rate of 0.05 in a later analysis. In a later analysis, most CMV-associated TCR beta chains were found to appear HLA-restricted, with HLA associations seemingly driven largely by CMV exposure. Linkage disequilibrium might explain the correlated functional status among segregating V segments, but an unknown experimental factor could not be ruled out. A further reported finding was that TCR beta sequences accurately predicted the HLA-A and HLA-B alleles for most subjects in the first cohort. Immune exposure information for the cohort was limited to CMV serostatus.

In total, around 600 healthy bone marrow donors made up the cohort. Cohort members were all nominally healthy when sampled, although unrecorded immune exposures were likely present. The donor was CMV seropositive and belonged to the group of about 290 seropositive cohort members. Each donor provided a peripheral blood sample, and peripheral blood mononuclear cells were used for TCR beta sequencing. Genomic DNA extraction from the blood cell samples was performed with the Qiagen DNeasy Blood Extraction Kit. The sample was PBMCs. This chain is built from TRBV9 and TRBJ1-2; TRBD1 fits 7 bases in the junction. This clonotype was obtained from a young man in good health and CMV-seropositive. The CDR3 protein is CASSEGASSGYTF. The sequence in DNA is TGTGCCAGCAGCGAGGGGGCCAGCTCTGGCTACACCTTC.